A single sample is the source of the 2 T cell receptor beta chains below, sequenced in a study of beta chain features in type 1 diabetes. Every bit of the isolated RNA underwent reverse transcription, so sequencing read expressed TCRB transcripts. Assay used: immunoSEQ multiplex PCR; TCRdb lists only in-frame clones, some missing. The sample records 810,000 or so clones, 15% to 20% being singletons. Input material: naive CD4+ T cells from blood. These receptors were taken from a woman between 18 and 30 years old in good health.

CDR3 residues: CASSYRQNYEQYF. The DNA of the CDR3 is TGTGCCAGCAGTTATCGACAGAACTACGAGCAGTACTTC. The V and J genes are TRBV6-5 and TRBJ2-5; weak D call: TRBD1 (5 bases). TRBJ2-7 explains the end of the DNA better; the J call may be wrong. The CDR3 runs 13 residues. From germline, CDR1 is MNHEY and CDR2 SVGAGI.

In its sample, this clone was seen a few times. The rearrangement joins TRBV28 to TRBJ2-6; D gene ambiguous. CDR1 is MDHEN and CDR2 is SYDVKM in the germline V gene. V was clipped by 4 bases and J by 3 bases, with 7 bases between them. The CDR3 contains 14 residues. CDR3 region: CASSSPLGANVLTF. CDR3 sequence (DNA): TGTGCCAGCAGTTCCCCCCTTGGGGCCAACGTCCTGACTTTC.